A selection of T cell receptor beta chains follows, all from one sample in a study of blood T cells in healthy people across ages. One entry per CDR3 protein results from TCRdb running MiXCR on the 5' RACE reads. The profile shows 750,000 to 950,000 distinct CDR3 sequences, 29% of them singletons. This same sample was also taken into another study, of T cells of mothers and their children.

The sequencing input was blood. The receptor set was obtained from a woman between 40 and 55 years old in good health. Each CDR3 is given with its conserved first and last residue. D genes are given only for firm matches. Clone size appears in some rows only: once, few, many, or a class for an expanded clone.

few . TRBJ1-1 TRBV12-3/TRBV12-4 CASSSAGGNTEAFF TGTGCCAGCAGTTCCGCTGGGGGGAACACTGAAGCTTTCTTT
. . TRBJ1-5 TRBV7-8 CASSLGDSRYNQPQHF TGTGCCAGCAGCTTAGGCGACAGCCGTTACAATCAGCCCCAGCATTTT
. . TRBJ2-7 TRBV18 CASSPSTDEQYF TGTGCCAGCTCACCTTCAACCGACGAGCAGTACTTC
many . TRBJ2-7 TRBV2 CASSLANYEQYF TGTGCCAGCAGTCTAGCGAACTACGAGCAGTACTTC
. . TRBJ2-3 TRBV4-1 CASSQEAAGGDTQYF TGCGCCAGCAGCCAAGAGGCAGCCGGCGGAGATACGCAGTATTTT
many TRBD2 TRBJ2-1 TRBV7-6 CASSLSGGQYNEQFF TGTGCCAGCAGCCTTAGCGGGGGCCAATACAATGAGCAGTTCTTC
few . TRBJ2-6 TRBV7-2 CASSQTVPGANVLTF TGTGCCAGCAGCCAGACAGTTCCAGGGGCCAACGTCCTGACTTTC
. . TRBJ1-1 TRBV12-3/TRBV12-4 CASSPRGGTMNTEAFF TGTGCCAGCAGCCCAAGGGGAGGGACAATGAACACTGAAGCTTTCTTT
. . TRBJ1-5 TRBV10-3 CAISEAYETQHF TGTGCCATCAGTGAGGCGTATGAGACCCAGCATTTT
few . TRBJ2-3 TRBV20-1 CSARGLMSTSVDTQYF TGCAGTGCTAGAGGGCTAATGTCTACCTCAGTAGATACGCAGTATTTT
. TRBD1 TRBJ2-3 TRBV4-2 CASSQEQGTIPGDTQYF TGTGCCAGCAGCCAAGAACAGGGGACAATCCCCGGAGATACGCAGTATTTT
. . TRBJ1-2 TRBV5-1 CASSSSVPAANYGYTF TGCGCCAGCAGCTCGTCAGTCCCGGCTGCTAACTATGGCTACACCTTC
. . TRBJ2-7 TRBV18 CASSPAGYNEQYF TGTGCCAGCTCACCGGCTGGGTACAACGAGCAGTACTTC
. . TRBJ1-1 TRBV11-3 CASSPRTGTMNTEAFF TGTGCCAGCAGCCCTCGCACCGGAACCATGAACACTGAAGCTTTCTTT
few . TRBJ1-4 TRBV6-5 CASSSTGLGGEKLFF TGTGCCAGCAGTTCTACGGGCCTCGGGGGCGAAAAACTGTTTTTT
. . TRBJ2-2 TRBV12-3/TRBV12-4 CASSPVSGELFF TGTGCCAGCAGTCCCGTTTCCGGGGAGCTGTTTTTT
. TRBD2 TRBJ2-3 TRBV3-1 CASSPGLAEDTQYF TGTGCCAGCAGCCCGGGACTAGCCGAAGATACGCAGTATTTT